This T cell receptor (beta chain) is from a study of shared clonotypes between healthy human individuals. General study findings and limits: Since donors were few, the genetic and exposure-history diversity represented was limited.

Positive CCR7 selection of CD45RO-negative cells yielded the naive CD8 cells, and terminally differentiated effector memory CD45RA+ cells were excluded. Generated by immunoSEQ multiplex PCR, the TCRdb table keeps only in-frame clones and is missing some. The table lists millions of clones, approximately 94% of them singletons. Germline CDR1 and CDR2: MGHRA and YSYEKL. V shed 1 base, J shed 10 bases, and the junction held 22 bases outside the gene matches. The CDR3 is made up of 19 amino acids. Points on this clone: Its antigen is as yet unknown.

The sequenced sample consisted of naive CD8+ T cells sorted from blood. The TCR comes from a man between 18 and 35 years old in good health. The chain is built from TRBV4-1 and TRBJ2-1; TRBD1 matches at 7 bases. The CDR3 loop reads CASSQAYRGSVEHYEEQFF. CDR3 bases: TGCGCCAGCAGCCAAGCGTACAGGGGAAGCGTTGAACATTACGAGGAGCAGTTCTTC.